This T cell receptor beta chain stems from a study of T cells in Graves' hyperthyroidism and ophthalmopathy. Overall study results and limits: Model output signaled ophthalmopathy a median about seven months ahead of onset. From stable hyperthyroidism, ophthalmopathy was separated by a 13 V-J model.

Researchers amplified the TCR beta CDR3 regions from RNA transcripts. First-round RT-PCR with HTBI primers amplified the TCR CDR3 region. Using its own MiXCR run on the multiplex PCR reads, TCRdb lists one record per CDR3 protein. Of around 350,000 distinct CDR3 sequences in the sample, approximately 14% were seen once. The CDR3 extends over 15 amino acids. After removal of 6 bases from V and 1 base from J, the junction contained 2 bases not matched to a gene. The diagnostic basis comprised clinical symptoms, serum thyroxine and TRAb, thyroid ultrasound and orbital computed tomography. It was at first hyperthyroidism diagnosis, before any ophthalmopathy symptoms, that the blood sample was taken. This clonotype was seen many times. Antigen unknown.

Sequenced input: blood. The chain carries TRBV12-3 or TRBV12-4 and TRBJ2-4; the match to TRBD2 covers 11 bases. This sequence originates from a woman under 30 with Graves' hyperthyroidism that later progressed to Graves' ophthalmopathy. The CDR3 sequence: CASRVAGGAKNIQYF. DNA of the CDR3: TGTGCCAGCAGGGTAGCGGGGGGGGCCAAAAACATTCAGTACTTC.